This TCR beta chain was found in a study of cytomegalovirus exposure and HLA in healthy donors. Overall study: Falling in the Caucasian-associated ancestry cluster were about four fifths of about 400 genotyped donors.

The PCR employed 60 Vbeta primers together with 13 Jbeta primers. The data were produced by immunoSEQ multiplex PCR, yet TCRdb's version contains in-frame clones alone and is incomplete. The sample has some 190,000 clones, approximately 70% seen once. General study findings and limits: As a later analysis revealed, the rate of TCR association differed by HLA locus, with DRB1 most and HLA-C fewest. Fewer N-insertions (relative to the approximately 670-donor mean) were reportedly seen in an Asian-associated ancestry cluster in a later analysis.

Trimming took off 3 bases at V and 5 bases at J, with 17 bases between the two ends. The CDR3 is made up of 15 amino acids. CDR1 is MNHEY, CDR2 SMNVEV, per germline (reference sequence). Regarding donors, all were healthy bone marrow donors. Regarding this clone: Antigen specificity is unknown.

The receptor's source is a woman under 40 in good health and CMV-seropositive. This chain uses TRBV27 with TRBJ2-7; perhaps TRBD2 as D (5 bases). The sequencing input was PBMCs. CDR3 residues: CASSFDGESLDEQYF. The CDR3 bases are TGTGCCAGCAGTTTCGACGGGGAATCACTCGACGAGCAGTACTTC.